Shown below are 7 T cell receptor beta chains from a single sample sequenced in a study of cytomegalovirus exposure and HLA in healthy donors. In the PCR, 60 Vbeta and 13 Jbeta primers were used. Clones were sequenced by immunoSEQ multiplex PCR, and TCRdb holds only the in-frame ones, with some missing. The table includes about 150,000 clones, approximately 80% detected once. Source material: PBMCs. These TCRs come from a boy younger than 10 in good health and CMV-seronegative.

This sequence joins TRBV5-3 and TRBJ1-1, with 8 bases aligning to TRBD1. TRBV5-3 is noted as an ORF with a role that remains uncertain. V trimming: 0 bases; J trimming: 0 bases; junction bases outside the gene matches: 7. This CDR3 is 17 amino acids long. In DNA, the CDR3 is TGTGCCAGAAGCTTGGTCCGGGACAGGCTCATGAACACTGAAGCTTTCTTT. It yields the protein CARSLVRDRLMNTEAFF.

The genes are TRBV12-5 and TRBJ1-4; 8 bases are shared with TRBD1. The germline V gene has CDR1 LGHNT and CDR2 FRNRAP. Germline trimming cut 5 bases from V and 6 bases from J; bases unmatched to any gene: 5. The CDR3 has 14 amino acids. The CDR3 region has the DNA TGTGCTAGTGGTCCGGACAGGGAAGATGAAAAACTGTTTTTT. Encoded protein: CASGPDREDEKLFF.

The genes are TRBV12-5 and TRBJ1-5; 9 nucleotides line up with TRBD1. The CDR3 runs to 16 residues. The V gene's germline CDR1 is LGHNT and CDR2 FRNRAP. Losses at the gene ends were 7 bases for V and 5 bases for J; bases not matched to a gene: 12. Written as DNA, the CDR3 is TGTGCTAGTGATCAATTCCGGGACAGGGATGATCAGCCCCAGCATTTT. It encodes CASDQFRDRDDQPQHF.

V and J are TRBV23-1 and TRBJ2-7; 8 nucleotides match TRBD1. Being an ORF, TRBV23-1 has a function that is uncertain. The CDR3 is 15 residues long. Losses at the gene ends were 1 base for V and 6 bases for J; bases not matched to a gene: 8. CDR3 DNA: TGCGCCAGCAGTCAATTCGCCAGGGGGCCGTGCGAGCAGTACGTC. Its translation: CASSQFARGPCEQYV.

J is TRBJ2-5 and V is TRBV28; TRBD2 might be the D (6 bases). Germline V gives CDR1 MDHEN, CDR2 SYDVKM. The CDR3 runs 15 residues. Deletions cut 5 bases from V and 2 bases from J, with 15 bases between. This chain's CDR3 is CASSPLGLQQETQYF. In DNA, the CDR3 is TGTGCCAGCAGTCCCCTTGGACTACAACAAGAGACCCAGTACTTC.

The chain joins TRBV19 to TRBJ1-5; TRBD1 aligns across 7 bases. Trimming cost V 6 bases and J 5 bases; bases outside gene matches: 10. The CDR3 is 15 amino acids. Germline CDR1 reads LNHDA; CDR2 reads SQIVND (reference sequence). CDR3 sequence: CASRLDRDQYQPQHF. CDR3 nucleotide sequence: TGTGCCAGTAGGTTAGACAGGGACCAATATCAGCCCCAGCATTTT.

The V call is TRBV6-1, the J call TRBJ1-6; D gene uncertain. The CDR3 sequence is 15 residues long. The V gene lost 4 bases and the J gene lost 1 base, with 8 bases spanning the gap. Germline V gene lookup returns CDR1 MNHNS and CDR2 SASEGT. The CDR3 sequence: CASSVRGSYNSPLHF. CDR3 coding DNA: TGTGCCAGCAGTGTGCGGGGTTCCTATAATTCACCCCTCCACTTT.